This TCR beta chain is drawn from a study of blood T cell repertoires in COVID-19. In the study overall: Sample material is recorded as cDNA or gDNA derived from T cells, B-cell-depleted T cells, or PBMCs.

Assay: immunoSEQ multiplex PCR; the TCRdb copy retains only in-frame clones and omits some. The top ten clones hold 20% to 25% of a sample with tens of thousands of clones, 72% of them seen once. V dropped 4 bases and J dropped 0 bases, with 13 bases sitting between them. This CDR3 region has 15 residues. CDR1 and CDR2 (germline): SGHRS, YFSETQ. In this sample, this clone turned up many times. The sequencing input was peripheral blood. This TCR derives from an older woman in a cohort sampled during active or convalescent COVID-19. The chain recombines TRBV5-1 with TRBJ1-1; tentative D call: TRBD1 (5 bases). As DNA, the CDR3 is TGCGCCAGCAGCCCCGGACAACACATGAACACTGAAGCTTTCTTT. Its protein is CASSPGQHMNTEAFF.